The rows below give T cell receptor beta chains drawn from one sample of a study of shared clonotypes between healthy human individuals. Repertoires were generated with immunoSEQ multiplex PCR, while TCRdb's copy carries only in-frame clones and drops some. Of some 2,000,000 clones in the sample, 85% to 95% were seen once. Sequencing used naive CD4+ T cells sorted from blood. The receptors here all came from a man between 18 and 35 years old in good health. The CDR3 runs from the conserved cysteine through the conserved F or W. D genes are given only for firm matches. Some rows have no size entry. The others give once, few or many, or a class for an expanded clone.

TRBV29-1	TRBJ1-1	NA	NA	CSVERVLNTEAFF	TGCAGCGTTGAAAGAGTTCTGAACACTGAAGCTTTCTTT
TRBV30	TRBJ2-7	NA	NA	CAWSPQYEQYF	TGTGCCTGGAGTCCCCAATACGAGCAGTACTTC
TRBV2	TRBJ1-1	NA	NA	CASREEDWGGKAFF	TGTGCCAGCAGGGAAGAGGATTGGGGGGGGAAAGCTTTCTTT
TRBV7-2	TRBJ2-6	TRBD1	NA	CARDRGPGANVLTF	TGTGCCCGGGACAGGGGGCCAGGGGCCAACGTCCTGACTTTC
TRBV6-1	TRBJ2-7	TRBD1	once	CASRVGQGSWEQYF	TGTGCCAGCAGAGTGGGACAGGGATCGTGGGAGCAGTACTTC
TRBV5-1	TRBJ2-7	TRBD1	NA	CASSLGSTGEPYEQYF	TGCGCCAGCAGCTTGGGCTCGACAGGGGAACCCTACGAGCAGTACTTC
TRBV29-1	TRBJ1-1	NA	NA	CSASFGTEAFF	TGCAGCGCCTCGTTTGGGACTGAAGCTTTCTTT
TRBV18	TRBJ2-5	NA	NA	CASSPQGVKETQYF	TGTGCCAGCTCACCACAAGGGGTAAAAGAGACCCAGTACTTC
TRBV9	TRBJ2-2	NA	NA	CASSVYDRELFF	TGTGCCAGCAGCGTCTACGACCGGGAGCTGTTTTTT
TRBV30	TRBJ2-5	NA	NA	CACQYGWGQETQYF	TGTGCCTGCCAGTACGGTTGGGGCCAAGAGACCCAGTACTTC
TRBV9	TRBJ2-4	NA	NA	CASSTAPSGKNIQYF	TGTGCCAGCAGCACGGCACCGTCGGGCAAAAACATTCAGTACTTC
TRBV5-1	TRBJ2-1	TRBD1	NA	CASSWGTGMSNEQFF	TGCGCCAGCAGCTGGGGGACAGGGATGAGCAATGAGCAGTTCTTC
TRBV11-2	TRBJ2-5	TRBD1	NA	CASSQSGTALGTQYF	TGTGCCAGCAGCCAGTCCGGGACAGCCCTCGGGACCCAGTACTTC
TRBV4-3	TRBJ2-7	NA	NA	CASSSEALSYEQYF	TGCGCCAGCAGCTCCGAGGCTCTCTCCTACGAGCAGTACTTC
TRBV6-6	TRBJ1-1	NA	NA	CASSYGGQGNTEAFF	TGTGCCAGCAGTTATGGAGGGCAAGGGAACACTGAAGCTTTCTTT
TRBV18	TRBJ2-2	NA	NA	CASSPDTRTGELFF	TGTGCCAGCTCACCCGACACTCGAACCGGGGAGCTGTTTTTT
TRBV2	TRBJ1-2	NA	NA	CASRVHTSYGYTF	TGTGCCAGCAGAGTACATACGTCCTATGGCTACACCTTC
TRBV27	TRBJ2-1	TRBD2	NA	CASSLRSSSGGYNEQFF	TGTGCCAGCAGTTTACGCTCTTCTAGCGGGGGGTACAATGAGCAGTTCTTC
TRBV7-9	TRBJ2-5	TRBD2	NA	CASSLIAGGQETQYF	TGTGCCAGCAGCTTAATTGCGGGGGGGCAAGAGACCCAGTACTTC
TRBV6-5	TRBJ2-7	NA	NA	CASSLSTNTYEQYF	TGTGCCAGCAGCCTCTCGACAAATACCTACGAGCAGTACTTC
TRBV28	TRBJ2-1	TRBD1	once	CASSLFRQGAYNEQFF	TGTGCCAGCAGTTTATTCCGACAGGGGGCGTACAATGAGCAGTTCTTC
TRBV7-2	TRBJ1-1	NA	NA	CASSSTGTPKVAEAFF	TGTGCCAGCAGCTCAACCGGGACACCAAAGGTAGCTGAAGCTTTCTTT
TRBV9	TRBJ2-1	TRBD1	once	CASSGGQGSYNEQFF	TGTGCCAGCAGCGGAGGACAGGGTTCCTACAATGAGCAGTTCTTC
TRBV30	TRBJ2-7	TRBD2	NA	CAWSFQAGGLRDINYEQYF	TGTGCCTGGAGTTTCCAAGCGGGGGGCCTCCGAGACATCAACTACGAGCAGTACTTC
TRBV18	TRBJ1-5	NA	NA	CASSLLAGAGQPQHF	TGTGCCAGCTCACTCCTTGCGGGGGCTGGTCAGCCCCAGCATTTT
TRBV30	TRBJ1-4	NA	once	CAWSVEGIREKLFF	TGTGCCTGGAGTGTTGAGGGGATAAGGGAAAAACTGTTTTTT
TRBV4-1	TRBJ2-1	NA	NA	CASSQEDAYNEQFF	TGCGCCAGCAGCCAAGAAGATGCCTACAATGAGCAGTTCTTC
TRBV12-5	TRBJ1-1	NA	NA	CASGSLSKGQRLPDTEAFF	TGTGCTAGTGGTTCACTTTCCAAAGGACAGAGGCTTCCGGACACTGAAGCTTTCTTT
TRBV6-6	TRBJ1-1	NA	NA	CASSYGVEAFF	TGTGCCAGCAGTTATGGGGTTGAAGCTTTCTTT
TRBV5-4	TRBJ2-3	NA	NA	CASSLDGGNTDTQYF	TGTGCCAGCAGCTTGGATGGCGGGAACACAGATACGCAGTATTTT
TRBV10-3	TRBJ2-3	NA	NA	CAISGGFRTDTQYF	TGTGCCATCAGTGGGGGTTTCAGGACAGATACGCAGTATTTT
TRBV5-1	TRBJ1-2	NA	NA	CASSLTANYGYTF	TGCGCCAGCAGCTTGACGGCTAACTATGGCTACACCTTC
TRBV6-5	TRBJ1-4	TRBD1	NA	CASASFGTGGEKLFF	TGTGCCAGCGCAAGCTTCGGGACAGGGGGAGAAAAACTGTTTTTT
TRBV6-5	TRBJ1-4	TRBD1	NA	CASSPKGQVNEKLFF	TGTGCCAGCAGTCCAAAGGGACAGGTTAATGAAAAACTGTTTTTT
TRBV28	TRBJ2-7	NA	NA	CASSLIRREQYF	TGTGCCAGCAGTTTAATTCGGCGGGAGCAGTACTTC
TRBV7-9	TRBJ2-7	NA	NA	CASSFYLTGLGAYEQYF	TGTGCCAGCAGCTTCTACTTGACAGGTTTGGGGGCTTACGAGCAGTACTTC
TRBV27	TRBJ1-2	NA	NA	CASSSGQNFNYGYTF	TGTGCCAGCAGCTCTGGACAGAATTTTAACTATGGCTACACCTTC
TRBV2	TRBJ2-3	TRBD2	NA	CASSEPTSGRALPF	TGTGCCAGCAGTGAGCCCACTAGCGGGAGGGCCCTTCCATTT
TRBV30	TRBJ2-7	NA	NA	CAGKNRFSYEQYF	TGTGCCGGGAAAAACAGGTTCTCCTACGAGCAGTACTTC
TRBV7-9	TRBJ1-6	TRBD1	NA	CASSFETGANSPLHF	TGTGCCAGCAGCTTTGAAACAGGGGCTAATTCACCCCTCCACTTT
TRBV5-6	TRBJ2-3	NA	once	CASSKTGADTDTQYF	TGTGCCAGCAGCAAGACCGGGGCTGACACAGATACGCAGTATTTT
TRBV30	TRBJ2-4	TRBD1	NA	CAWIPGQGARNIQYF	TGTGCCTGGATCCCGGGACAGGGGGCTAGAAACATTCAGTACTTC
TRBV5-4	TRBJ1-2	TRBD1	NA	CASSSENRGFYGYTF	TGTGCCAGCAGCTCCGAGAACAGGGGGTTCTATGGCTACACCTTC
TRBV19	TRBJ2-1	TRBD2	NA	CASSYPSGGKDEQFF	TGTGCCAGTAGTTACCCTAGCGGGGGGAAAGATGAGCAGTTCTTC
TRBV19	TRBJ1-5	NA	NA	CASKDILYSNQPQHF	TGTGCCAGTAAGGACATCCTTTATAGCAATCAGCCCCAGCATTTT
TRBV7-9	TRBJ1-1	TRBD1	NA	CASSLGISYRGAFF	TGTGCCAGCAGCTTAGGGATCTCGTACAGGGGAGCTTTCTTT
TRBV9	TRBJ2-2	TRBD2	NA	CASSELAGLNTGELFF	TGTGCCAGCAGCGAACTAGCGGGCCTGAACACCGGGGAGCTGTTTTTT
TRBV7-9	TRBJ2-3	TRBD1	NA	CASRKTGTGFTDTQYF	TGTGCCAGCAGAAAAACCGGGACAGGGTTCACAGATACGCAGTATTTT
TRBV5-1	TRBJ2-1	NA	NA	CASSFGGQVNEQFF	TGCGCCAGCAGCTTCGGTGGTCAAGTCAATGAGCAGTTCTTC
TRBV2	TRBJ1-3	NA	once	CASSYWGPGNTIYF	TGTGCCAGCAGTTACTGGGGGCCTGGAAACACCATATATTTT
TRBV6-5	TRBJ2-7	NA	NA	CASSYSGVDSYEQYF	TGTGCCAGCAGTTATTCGGGGGTAGACTCCTACGAGCAGTACTTC
TRBV6-4	TRBJ2-4	TRBD2	NA	CASSGASGRPLAKNIQYF	TGTGCCAGCAGTGGAGCTAGCGGGAGGCCCCTAGCCAAAAACATTCAGTACTTC
TRBV5-4	TRBJ2-3	NA	NA	CASRWGEDTQYF	TGTGCCAGCCGCTGGGGGGAAGATACGCAGTATTTT
TRBV10-3	TRBJ2-7	NA	NA	CAISESPGSYEQYF	TGTGCCATCAGTGAGTCGCCAGGATCCTACGAGCAGTACTTC
TRBV29-1	TRBJ2-2	TRBD1	NA	CSVPGQGGSGELFF	TGCAGCGTCCCGGGACAGGGAGGTTCCGGGGAGCTGTTTTTT